A single sample is the source of the 8 T cell receptor beta chains below, sequenced in a study of T cells in localized non-small cell lung cancer. The table came from immunoSEQ multiplex PCR; TCRdb's copy has only in-frame clones and leaves some out. Of about 45,000 clones listed, about 91% are singletons. Sequencing used PBMCs, obtained before any cancer treatment. Every receptor here comes from a woman between 35 and 75 years old with stage II lung adenocarcinoma.

This sequence joins TRBV6-5 and TRBJ2-7, with D uncertain. The CDR3 runs to 14 residues. Germline lookup yields CDR1 MNHEY and CDR2 SVGAGI. Trimming left V 6 bases short and J 3 bases short, with 15 bases between. CDR3 bases: TGTGCCAGCAGCCTGACAAGGAGCCTCTACGAGCAGTACTTC. The encoded protein is CASSLTRSLYEQYF.

The J gene is TRBJ1-1, the V gene TRBV28; 9 bases map to TRBD1. CDR3 size: 14 residues. With 6 bases clipped from V and 7 bases from J, the junction kept 9 bases outside the gene matches. Germline CDR1 reads MDHEN; CDR2 reads SYDVKM. The CDR3 here is CASSRDRELGEAFF. CDR3 coding DNA: TGTGCCAGCAGCCGGGACAGGGAACTCGGTGAAGCTTTCTTT.

The J gene is TRBJ1-1, the V gene TRBV7-6, with 10 bases aligning to TRBD1. The CDR3 covers 15 residues. Trimming cost V 5 bases and J 2 bases; bases outside gene matches: 5. The germline V gene encodes CDR1 SGHVS and CDR2 FNYEAQ. The CDR3 DNA sequence: TGTGCCAGCAGCGCAGGACAGGGGGAAAACACTGAAGCTTTCTTT. This translates into CASSAGQGENTEAFF.

The chain uses TRBV29-1 and TRBJ2-7; D gene unclear. The V gene lost 1 base and the J gene lost 1 base, with 11 bases spanning the gap. The CDR3 extends over 14 amino acids. Germline V lookup: CDR1 SQVTM, CDR2 ANQGSEA. The CDR3 protein is CSVEVNAASYEQYF. The CDR3 bases are TGCAGCGTTGAAGTTAACGCAGCATCCTACGAGCAGTACTTC.

The chain carries TRBV2 and TRBJ1-1; D gene ambiguous. The V end was cut by 2 bases, the J end by 2 bases, with 6 bases between. The CDR3 runs to 13 residues. The germline V gene has CDR1 SNHLY and CDR2 FYNNEI. CDR3 region: CASSENSNTEAFF. The CDR3 nucleotides read TGTGCCAGCAGTGAAAACAGTAACACTGAAGCTTTCTTT.

The J gene is TRBJ2-1, the V gene TRBV5-1; no clear D. The CDR3 consists of 15 residues. The V end lost 0 bases, the J end lost 0 bases, and 7 bases lay between the germline ends. Per the germline V gene, CDR1 is SGHRS and CDR2 is YFSETQ. The CDR3 nucleotides are TGCGCCAGCAGCTTGGATGTGAGCTCCTACAATGAGCAGTTCTTC. It encodes CASSLDVSSYNEQFF.

This clone was recorded only once. The V and J genes are TRBV11-2 and TRBJ2-2; D unclear. The CDR3 loop spans 14 amino acids. Germline CDR1 reads SGHAT; CDR2 reads FQNNGV. V was shortened by 0 bases and J by 5 bases, with 7 bases between the two germline ends. The CDR3 DNA sequence: TGTGCCAGCAGCTTAGATTTAGGGACCGGGGAGCTGTTTTTT. Translated: CASSLDLGTGELFF.

V and J are TRBV15 and TRBJ1-4; D gene unclear. This CDR3 has 12 residues. From germline, CDR1 is LNHNV and CDR2 YYDKDF (reference sequence). V lost 1 base, J lost 8 bases, and 5 bases lay in between. The CDR3 loop reads CATSRGLEKLFF. DNA for the CDR3: TGTGCCACCAGCAGAGGTCTGGAAAAACTGTTTTTT.